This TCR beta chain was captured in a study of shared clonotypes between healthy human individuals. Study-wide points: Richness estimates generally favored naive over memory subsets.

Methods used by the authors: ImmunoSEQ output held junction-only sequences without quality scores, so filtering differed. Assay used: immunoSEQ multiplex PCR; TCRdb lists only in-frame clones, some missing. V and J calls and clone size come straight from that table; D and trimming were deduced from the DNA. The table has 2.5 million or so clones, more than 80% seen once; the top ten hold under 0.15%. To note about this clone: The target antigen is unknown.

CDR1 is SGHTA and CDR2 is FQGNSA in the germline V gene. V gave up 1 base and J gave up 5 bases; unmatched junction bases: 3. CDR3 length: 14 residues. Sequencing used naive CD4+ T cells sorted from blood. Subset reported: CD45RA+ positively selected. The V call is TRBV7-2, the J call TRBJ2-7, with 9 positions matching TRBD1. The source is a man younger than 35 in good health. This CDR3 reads CASSLGRDRDEQYF. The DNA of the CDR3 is TGTGCCAGCAGCTTAGGAAGGGACAGGGACGAGCAGTACTTC. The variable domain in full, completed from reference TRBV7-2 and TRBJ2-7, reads GAGVSQSPSNKVTEKGKDVELRCDPISGHTALYWYRQSLGQGLEFLIYFQGNSAPDKSGLPSDRFSAERTGGSVSTLTIQRTQQEDSAVYLCASSLGRDRDEQYFGPGTRLTVT.